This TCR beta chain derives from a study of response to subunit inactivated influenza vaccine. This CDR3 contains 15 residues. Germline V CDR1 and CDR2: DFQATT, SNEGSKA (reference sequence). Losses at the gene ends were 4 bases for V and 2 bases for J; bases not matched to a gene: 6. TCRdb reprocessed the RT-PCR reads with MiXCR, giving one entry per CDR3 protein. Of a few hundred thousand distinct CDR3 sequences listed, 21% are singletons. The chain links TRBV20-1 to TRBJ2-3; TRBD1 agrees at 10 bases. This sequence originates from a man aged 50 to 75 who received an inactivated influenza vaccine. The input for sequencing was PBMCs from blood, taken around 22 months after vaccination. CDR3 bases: TGCAGTGCTACCGCGGACAGGGGGGTCACAGATACGCAGTATTTT. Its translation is CSATADRGVTDTQYF.